The entry below gives a single TCR beta chain sequence along with its context. What antigen it recognizes has not been identified. Base quality data are lacking; no much larger clone is found one base away. The data were obtained in a study of shared T cell receptors in the human thymus (dated by TCRdb to about 2021). In the study overall: The study examined how self-reactive, shared T-cell receptor alpha chains are generated in the human thymus.

The CDR3 sequence holds 18 residues, the cysteine and phenylalanine included. Only the CDR3 DNA stays, 54 bases, in frame from base 1. The germline V and J ends show losses of 0 bases and 5 bases respectively, and no gene match explains 10 bases of the junction. CDR1 and CDR2 (SEHNR, FQNEAQ) derive from the germline V gene (reference sequence). The library was built by means of the immunoSEQ multiplex PCR assay. What TCRdb holds here is the immuneACCESS table cut down to in-frame rearrangements. Part of the clones is not present; checked against another copy, under half of the missing clones reflect an unresolved V gene, and the others are unexplained. The sample table holds 720,000 or so clones, of which approximately 85% were seen once. About 0.011% of the sample rests with the top ten. This sample also appeared in a second study, on human thymus T cells. In that second paper, the authors write: Donors were immunologically healthy infants undergoing open corrective cardiac surgery for congenital heart defects in Finland. Thymus tissue was obtained as surgical resects removed during corrective cardiac surgery. Usage of V and J gene segments appeared to be biased in both the thymic and the peripheral blood repertoires. According to the related research, thymic TCR repertoires were highly overlapping among unrelated individuals. The study characterized TCR alpha and beta repertoires from under ten infant thymus samples and a few related peripheral blood samples. Donor ages ranged from roughly 7 to 250 days, and the cohort comprised roughly six male and a couple of female infants. After being mechanically released from the tissue, thymocytes were kept at -70 degrees C in pellets of about 10-33 million cells. A QIAsymphony instrument was used to extract genomic DNA from frozen cell pellets. The immunoSEQ multiplex PCR assay was used to amplify the TCRB and TCRAD loci from a standardized quantity of quality-controlled genomic DNA. The amplicons covered the V(D)J region and were long enough to include the CDR3 and to identify the V and J genes. The commercial immunoSEQ service was used to sequence amplicons on an Illumina platform. Primer bias and sequencing errors were corrected using previously described methods, and TCRAD and TCRB definitions followed the IMGT database. The repertoires were analysed using immunoSEQ Analyzer 3.0 and VDJTools for basic statistics, V/J segment usage, diversity estimates, rarefaction and pairwise overlap. Diversity was estimated using the Chao1, ChaoE, Efron-Thisted, Shannon and inverse Simpson indices, and was also estimated on datasets down-sampled to the size of the smallest sample. Repertoire overlap used strict matching of CDR3 nucleotide sequence, V gene and J gene, with Jaccard-based multidimensional scaling clustering. On average, thymus samples yielded around 800,000 unique TCRB clonotypes, whereas blood samples yielded about 80,000.

The rearranged segments are TRBV7-9 and TRBJ1-5; 10 nucleotides in the junction match TRBD1. The clonotype was recovered from a girl younger than two with a congenital heart defect. Donor details come from another sample of the same person, matched by shared clones. What was sequenced was thymocytes. The CDR3 protein sequence reads: CASSLAATPGQGYQPQHF. The DNA is as follows: TGTGCCAGCAGCTTAGCGGCCACCCCGGGACAGGGGTATCAGCCCCAGCATTTT. Reference TRBV7-9 and TRBJ1-5 proteins supply the regions before and after the CDR3; the full variable domain is: DTGVSQNPRHKITKRGQNVTFRCDPISEHNRLYWYRQTLGQGPEFLTYFQNEAQLEKSRLLSDRFSAERPKGSFSTLEIQRTEQGDSAMYLCASSLAATPGQGYQPQHFGDGTRLSIL.